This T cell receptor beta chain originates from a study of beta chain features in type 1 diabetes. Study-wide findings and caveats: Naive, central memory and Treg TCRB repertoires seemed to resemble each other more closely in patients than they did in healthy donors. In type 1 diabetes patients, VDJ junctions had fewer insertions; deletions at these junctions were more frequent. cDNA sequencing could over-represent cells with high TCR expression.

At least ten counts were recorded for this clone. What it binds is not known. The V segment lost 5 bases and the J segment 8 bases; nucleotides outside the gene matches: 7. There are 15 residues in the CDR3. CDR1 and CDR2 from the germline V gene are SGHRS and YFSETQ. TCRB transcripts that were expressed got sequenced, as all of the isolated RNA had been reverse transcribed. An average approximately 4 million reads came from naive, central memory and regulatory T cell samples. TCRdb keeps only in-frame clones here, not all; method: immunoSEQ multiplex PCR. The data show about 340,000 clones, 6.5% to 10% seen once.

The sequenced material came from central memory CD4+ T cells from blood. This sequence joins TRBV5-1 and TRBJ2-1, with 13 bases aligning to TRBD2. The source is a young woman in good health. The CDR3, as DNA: TGCGCCAGCAGACTAGGACTAGCGGGAGTGGATGAGCAGTTCTTC. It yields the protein CASRLGLAGVDEQFF.